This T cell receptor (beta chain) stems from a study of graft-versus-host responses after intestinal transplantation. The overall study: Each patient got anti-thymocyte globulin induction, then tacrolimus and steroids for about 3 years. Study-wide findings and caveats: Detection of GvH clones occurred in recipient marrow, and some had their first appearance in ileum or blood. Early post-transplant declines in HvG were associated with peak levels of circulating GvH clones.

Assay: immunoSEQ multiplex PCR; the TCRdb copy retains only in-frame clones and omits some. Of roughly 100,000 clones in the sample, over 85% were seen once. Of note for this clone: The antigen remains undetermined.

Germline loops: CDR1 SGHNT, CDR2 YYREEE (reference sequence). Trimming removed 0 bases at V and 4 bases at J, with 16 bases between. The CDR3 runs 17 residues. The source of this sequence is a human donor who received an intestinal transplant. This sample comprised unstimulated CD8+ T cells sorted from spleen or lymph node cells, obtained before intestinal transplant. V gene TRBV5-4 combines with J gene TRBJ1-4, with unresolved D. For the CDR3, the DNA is TGTGCCAGCAGCTTGGTAGCGGGAAATGAGCGTAATGAAAAACTGTTTTTT. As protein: CASSLVAGNERNEKLFF. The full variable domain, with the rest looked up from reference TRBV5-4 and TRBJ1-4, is ETGVTQSPTHLIKTRGQQVTLRCSSQSGHNTVSWYQQALGQGPQFIFQYYREEENGRGNFPPRFSGLQFPNYSSELNVNALELDDSALYLCASSLVAGNERNEKLFFGSGTQLSVL.